Listed here is a single T cell receptor (beta chain). Its antigen remains undetermined. No much larger clone exists at a distance of one base, and base qualities are not known. This sample stems from a study of long-term antiretroviral therapy in people with HIV (dated by TCRdb to 2021 to 2024). Regarding the research as a whole: The earliest samples were collected roughly a decade before the 2015 WHO recommendation for immediate ART, at a time when ART was usually postponed until CD4 counts fell. A retrospective serial study tested whether ART initiation and durable HIV suppression were associated with changes in peripheral blood TRB repertoire composition and diversity. From over 25 adults with confirmed HIV infection, the cohort provided roughly 200 cryopreserved PBMC samples, gathered serially across a mean of roughly 6 years (range 1-12). Of the roughly 27 participants with HIV, approximately ten were female. No cross-contamination during QIAcube processing was seen in test extractions of a monoclonal T-cell line run alongside a few dozen polyclonal samples.

What the study reported, not specific to this receptor: Expanded TRB clones identified before ART initiation dominated the repertoire across all time points, though the dominance fluctuated and decreased in many PLHIV after ART. The samples span the years 2004 to 2017, and the ART regimens used may be less effective than current regimens. Unsorted PBMC were profiled instead of sorted CD4+ and CD8+ T cells because pre-ART samples had limited cell numbers. Owing to limited PBMC availability, only the TCR beta chain was sequenced, without alpha chain pairing. Compared with controls, HIV repertoires had narrower CDR3 length ranges, and the network structure pointed to an antigen-experienced repertoire that shifted only slightly toward naive after ART. No data were available on ART adherence, viral resistance or therapy changes, limiting inferences about post-ART repertoire changes. A significant increase in TRB diversity was found to be associated with ART initiation, although TRB diversity was observed to remain significantly below that of transplant donor controls even after long-term ART.

Inclusion was restricted to participants for whom at least one PBMC sample before ART initiation and at least two post-ART samples were available. Treatment was received in the United States of America by all participants with HIV. Before DNA extraction, cryopreserved samples of roughly 0.9-11 million PBMC were thawed and then washed. At the time of the earliest PBMC sample, participants with HIV were aged between roughly 20 and 54 years. PBMC samples were contributed by each participant from 1-4 timepoints before ART initiation and 2-8 timepoints after ART initiation, with a median of 7 samples. Serial HIV viral load, CD4+ T-cell count, ART history and demographic data were obtained for every participant. Genomic DNA was extracted from unsorted PBMC with a Qiagen kit on a QIAcube, with processing performed in batches of 12 samples. The immunoSEQ hsTCRB v3.0 assay was used at survey level resolution to sequence the TRB variable region. TRB sequencing targeted a depth of 40,000-50,000 T-cell genomes per sample. Pooled TRB libraries were sequenced on an Illumina MiSeq with a v3 150-cycle kit. Processing in the source paper ran as follows. Repertoire analysis was performed in R inside a reproducible Nextflow workflow that covered QC, data transformation and analysis. LymphoSeq2, an R package for exploring AIRR-Seq data, was used to implement the custom analyses. After excluding a handful of samples that yielded fewer than 5000 total TRB sequences, approximately 180 HIV repertoires remained for analysis. Of the roughly 190 retained HIV repertoires, almost 60 were collected before and about 130 after ART initiation. Repertoires were downsampled to 5000 TRB nucleotide sequences, and summary statistics were averaged over 100 downsampling iterations. TRB sequences were retained for analysis only if CDR3 regions of at least seven amino acids were present. A Shannon entropy-derived clonality score and the Gini coefficient were used to measure diversity. In repertoire networks, the top 5000 CDR3 amino acid sequences were linked whenever an edit distance of one separated two sequences. GLIPH2 predicted antigen specificity groups and MHC restriction for TRB CDR3 amino acid sequences. To flag known associations with CMV, EBV, HIV or tissue antigens, CDR3 amino acid sequences were compared against VDJdb and McPAS-TCR. Pre-ART, post-ART and control groups were compared with Wilcoxon signed-rank tests and Holm-Bonferroni correction. Drawn from immuneACCESS, this table holds only the in-frame rearrangements with V and J called that TCRdb kept. Clones are partly lost; checked studies trace under half to an unresolved V gene and leave the rest unexplained. V, J and clone size reflect that table, while D and trimming were determined from the DNA. The sample table shows 20,000 to 30,000 clones, and around three quarters are seen once. Clones ranked in the top ten supply about a tenth of the sample.

CDR1 and CDR2 are read off the germline V gene as MDHEN and SYDVKM. The germline V and J ends show losses of 6 bases and 5 bases respectively, and no gene match explains 15 bases of the junction. The CDR3 numbers 17 residues from cysteine through phenylalanine. Only CDR3 DNA remains: 51 bases, in frame from the first base. This specimen consisted of unsorted PBMCs, obtained 1.2 years after starting antiretroviral therapy. Recombination connected TRBV28 to TRBJ2-1; the junction holds 8 bases that match TRBD2. The receptor comes from a woman between 40 and 55 years old with HIV. The DNA is as follows: TGTGCCAGCAGCCGCAACCCCTCTGGACTAGCAGACAATGAGCAGTTCTTC. Its translation reads: CASSRNPSGLADNEQFF. The full variable domain, with segments outside the CDR3 supplied by the reference TRBV28 and TRBJ2-1 proteins, appears as DVKVTQSSRYLVKRTGEKVFLECVQDMDHENMFWYRQDPGLGLRLIYFSYDVKMKEKGDIPEGYSVSREKKERFSLILESASTNQTSMYLCASSRNPSGLADNEQFFGPGTRLTVL.